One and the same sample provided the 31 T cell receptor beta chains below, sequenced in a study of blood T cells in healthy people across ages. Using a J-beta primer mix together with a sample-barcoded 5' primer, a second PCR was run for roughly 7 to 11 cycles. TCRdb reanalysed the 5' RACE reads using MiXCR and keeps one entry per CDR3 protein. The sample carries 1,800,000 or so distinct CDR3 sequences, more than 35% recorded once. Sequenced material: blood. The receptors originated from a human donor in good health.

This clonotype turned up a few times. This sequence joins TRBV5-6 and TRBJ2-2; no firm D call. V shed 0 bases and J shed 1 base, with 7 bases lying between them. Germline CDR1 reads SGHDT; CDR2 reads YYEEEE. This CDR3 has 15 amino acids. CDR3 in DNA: TGTGCCAGCAGCTTGGTCGGCCTGAACACCGGGGAGCTGTTTTTT. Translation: CASSLVGLNTGELFF.

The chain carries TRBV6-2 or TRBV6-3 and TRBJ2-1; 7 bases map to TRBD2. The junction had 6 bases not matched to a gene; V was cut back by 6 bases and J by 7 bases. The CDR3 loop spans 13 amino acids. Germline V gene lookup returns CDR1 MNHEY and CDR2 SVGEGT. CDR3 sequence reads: CASRGGFWNEQFF. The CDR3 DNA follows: TGTGCCAGCAGGGGAGGGTTCTGGAATGAGCAGTTCTTC.

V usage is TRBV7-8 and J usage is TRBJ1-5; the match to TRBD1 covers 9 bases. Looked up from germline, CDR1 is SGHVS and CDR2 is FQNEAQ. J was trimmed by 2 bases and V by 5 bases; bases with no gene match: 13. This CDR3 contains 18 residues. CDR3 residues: CASSVRQGDLRGNQPQHF. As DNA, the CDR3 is TGTGCCAGCAGCGTGCGACAGGGGGACCTTAGAGGCAATCAGCCCCAGCATTTT.

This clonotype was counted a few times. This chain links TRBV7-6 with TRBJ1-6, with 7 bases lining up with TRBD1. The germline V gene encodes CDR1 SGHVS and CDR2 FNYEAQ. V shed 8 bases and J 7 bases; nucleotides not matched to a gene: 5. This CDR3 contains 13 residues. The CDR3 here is CASGQDVNSPLHF. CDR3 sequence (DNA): TGTGCCAGCGGACAGGACGTAAATTCACCCCTCCACTTT.

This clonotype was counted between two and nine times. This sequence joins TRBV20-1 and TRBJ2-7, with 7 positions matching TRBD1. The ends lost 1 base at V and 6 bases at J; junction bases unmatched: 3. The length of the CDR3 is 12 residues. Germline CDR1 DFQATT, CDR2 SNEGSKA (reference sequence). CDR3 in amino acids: CSARGTGTEQYF. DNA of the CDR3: TGCAGTGCTAGAGGGACAGGTACCGAGCAGTACTTC.

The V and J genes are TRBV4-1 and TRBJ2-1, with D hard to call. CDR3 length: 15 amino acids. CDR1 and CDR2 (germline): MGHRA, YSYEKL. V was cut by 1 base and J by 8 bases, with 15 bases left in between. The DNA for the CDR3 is TGCGCCAGCAGCCAAGCTTCTTTGGTAGGCGATGAGCAGTTCTTC. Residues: CASSQASLVGDEQFF.

CDR3 sequence reads: CSGMQGGITDTQYF. CDR3 in DNA: TGCAGCGGGATGCAGGGGGGAATTACAGATACGCAGTATTTT. The rearrangement links TRBV29-1 to TRBJ2-3; possible D gene TRBD1, 7 bases. CDR3 length equals 14 residues. The germline V gene encodes CDR1 SQVTM and CDR2 ANQGSEA. V was cut by 7 bases and J by 3 bases, with 17 bases left in between.

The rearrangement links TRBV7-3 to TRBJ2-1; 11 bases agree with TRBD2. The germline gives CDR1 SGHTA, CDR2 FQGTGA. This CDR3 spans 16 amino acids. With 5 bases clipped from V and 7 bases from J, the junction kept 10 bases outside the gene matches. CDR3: CASSPQLAGGANEQFF. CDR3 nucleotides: TGTGCCAGCAGCCCACAGCTAGCGGGGGGTGCGAATGAGCAGTTCTTC.

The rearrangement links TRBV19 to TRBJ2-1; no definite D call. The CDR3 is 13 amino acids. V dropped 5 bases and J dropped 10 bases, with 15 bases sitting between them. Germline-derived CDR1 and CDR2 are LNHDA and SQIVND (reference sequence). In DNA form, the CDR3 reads TGTGCCAGTAGTCCCAAAGCCCCAGAGGAGCAGTTCTTC. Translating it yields CASSPKAPEEQFF.

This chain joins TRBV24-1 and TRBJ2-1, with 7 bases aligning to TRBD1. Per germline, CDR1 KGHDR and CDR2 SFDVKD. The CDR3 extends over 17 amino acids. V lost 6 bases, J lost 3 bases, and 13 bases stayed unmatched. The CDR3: CATSTPLRDSFYNEQFF. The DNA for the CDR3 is TGTGCCACCAGTACTCCCCTCCGGGACAGCTTCTACAATGAGCAGTTCTTC.

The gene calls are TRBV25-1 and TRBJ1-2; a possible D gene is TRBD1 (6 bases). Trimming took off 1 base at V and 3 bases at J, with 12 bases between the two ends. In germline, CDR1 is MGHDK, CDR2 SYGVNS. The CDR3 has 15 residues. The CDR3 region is CASSEFFGGDYGYTF. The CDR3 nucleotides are TGTGCCAGCAGTGAATTTTTCGGGGGCGACTATGGCTACACCTTC.

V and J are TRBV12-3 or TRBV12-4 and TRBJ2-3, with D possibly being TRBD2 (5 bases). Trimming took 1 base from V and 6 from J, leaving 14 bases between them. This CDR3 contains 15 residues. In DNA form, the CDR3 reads TGTGCCAGCAGTTTAGGGACCCACCAGCGGGATACGCAGTATTTT. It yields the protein CASSLGTHQRDTQYF.

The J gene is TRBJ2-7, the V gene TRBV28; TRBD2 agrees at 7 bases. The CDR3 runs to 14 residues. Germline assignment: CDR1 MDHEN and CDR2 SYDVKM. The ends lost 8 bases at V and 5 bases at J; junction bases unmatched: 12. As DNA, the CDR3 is TGTGCCAGCCACCCATTCGGGGGGTTAAACGAGCAGTACTTC. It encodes CASHPFGGLNEQYF.

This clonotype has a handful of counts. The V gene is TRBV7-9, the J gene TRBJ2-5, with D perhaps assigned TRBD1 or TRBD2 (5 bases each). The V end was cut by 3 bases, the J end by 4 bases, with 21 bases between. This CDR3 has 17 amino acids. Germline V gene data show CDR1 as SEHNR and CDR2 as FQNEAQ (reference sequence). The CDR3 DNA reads TGTGCCAGCAGCTTTCCACGGACGGGACCCCCGGGAGAGACCCAGTACTTC. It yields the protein CASSFPRTGPPGETQYF.

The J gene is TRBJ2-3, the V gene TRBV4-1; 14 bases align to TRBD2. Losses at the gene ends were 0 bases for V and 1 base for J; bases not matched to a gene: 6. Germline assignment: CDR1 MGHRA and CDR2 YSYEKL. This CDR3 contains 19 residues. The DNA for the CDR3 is TGCGCCAGCAGCCAAGATCTGAGGGGACTAGCGGGGGGCACAGATACGCAGTATTTT. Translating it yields CASSQDLRGLAGGTDTQYF.

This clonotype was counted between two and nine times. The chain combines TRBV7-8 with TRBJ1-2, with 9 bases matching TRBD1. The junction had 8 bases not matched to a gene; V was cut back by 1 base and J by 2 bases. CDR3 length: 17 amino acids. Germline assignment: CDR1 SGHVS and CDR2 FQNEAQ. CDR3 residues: CASSLGYRGLLNYGYTF. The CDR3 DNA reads TGTGCCAGCAGCTTAGGGTACAGGGGGCTGCTAAACTATGGCTACACCTTC.

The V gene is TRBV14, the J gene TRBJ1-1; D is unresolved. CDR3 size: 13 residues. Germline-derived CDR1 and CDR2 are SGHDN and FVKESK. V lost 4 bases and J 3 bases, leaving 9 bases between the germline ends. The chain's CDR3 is CASSPRMDTEAFF. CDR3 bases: TGTGCCAGCAGCCCCCGGATGGACACTGAAGCTTTCTTT.

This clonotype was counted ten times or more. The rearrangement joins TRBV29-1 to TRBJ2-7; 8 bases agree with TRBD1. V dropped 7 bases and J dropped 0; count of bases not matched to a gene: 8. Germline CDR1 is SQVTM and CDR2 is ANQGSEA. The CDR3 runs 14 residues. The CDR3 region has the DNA TGCAGCGCCCTGACAGGGGCGAACTCCTACGAGCAGTACTTC. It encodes CSALTGANSYEQYF.

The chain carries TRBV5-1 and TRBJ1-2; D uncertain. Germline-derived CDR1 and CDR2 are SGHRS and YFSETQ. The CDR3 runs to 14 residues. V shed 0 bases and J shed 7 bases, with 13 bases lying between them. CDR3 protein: CASSLDRTAFGYTF. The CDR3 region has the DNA TGCGCCAGCAGCTTGGATCGAACTGCGTTTGGCTACACCTTC.

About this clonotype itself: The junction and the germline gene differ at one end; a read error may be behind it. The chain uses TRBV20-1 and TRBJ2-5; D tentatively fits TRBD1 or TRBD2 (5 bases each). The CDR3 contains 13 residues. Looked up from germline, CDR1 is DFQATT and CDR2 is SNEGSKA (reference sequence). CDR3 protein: CSARTPGQGTQYF. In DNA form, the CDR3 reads TGCAGTGCTAGAACCCCGGGGCAAGGGACCCAGTACTTC.

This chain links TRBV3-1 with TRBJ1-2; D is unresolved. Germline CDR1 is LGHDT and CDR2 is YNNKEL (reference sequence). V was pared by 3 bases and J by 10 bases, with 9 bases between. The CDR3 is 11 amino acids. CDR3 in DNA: TGTGCCAGCAGCCATGGGGTCGACTACACCTTC. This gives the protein CASSHGVDYTF.

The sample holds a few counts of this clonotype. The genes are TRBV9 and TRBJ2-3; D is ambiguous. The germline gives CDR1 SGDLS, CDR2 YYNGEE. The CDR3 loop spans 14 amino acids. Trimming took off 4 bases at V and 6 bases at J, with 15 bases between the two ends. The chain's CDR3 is CASSLDPDVDTQYF. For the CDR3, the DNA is TGTGCCAGCAGCTTGGACCCAGATGTGGATACGCAGTATTTT.

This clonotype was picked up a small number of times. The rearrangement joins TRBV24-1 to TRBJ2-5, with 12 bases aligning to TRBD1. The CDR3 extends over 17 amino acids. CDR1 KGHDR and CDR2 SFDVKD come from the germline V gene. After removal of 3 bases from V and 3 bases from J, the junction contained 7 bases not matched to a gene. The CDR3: CATSDTTGTGGEETQYF. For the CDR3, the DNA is TGTGCCACCAGTGATACAACCGGGACAGGGGGCGAAGAGACCCAGTACTTC.

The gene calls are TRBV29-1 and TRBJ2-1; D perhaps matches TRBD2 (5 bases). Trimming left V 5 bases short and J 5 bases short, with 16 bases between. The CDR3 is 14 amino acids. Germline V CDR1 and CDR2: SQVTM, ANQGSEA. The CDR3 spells CSVLERASNNEQFF. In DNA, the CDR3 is TGCAGCGTTCTTGAGAGGGCTTCAAACAATGAGCAGTTCTTC.

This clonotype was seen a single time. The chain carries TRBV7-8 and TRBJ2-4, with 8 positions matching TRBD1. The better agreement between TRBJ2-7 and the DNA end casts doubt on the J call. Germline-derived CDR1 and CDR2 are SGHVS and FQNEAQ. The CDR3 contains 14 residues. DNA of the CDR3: TGTGCCAGCAGGGGCGGACAGGGTTGGTACGAGCAGTACTTC. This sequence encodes CASRGGQGWYEQYF.

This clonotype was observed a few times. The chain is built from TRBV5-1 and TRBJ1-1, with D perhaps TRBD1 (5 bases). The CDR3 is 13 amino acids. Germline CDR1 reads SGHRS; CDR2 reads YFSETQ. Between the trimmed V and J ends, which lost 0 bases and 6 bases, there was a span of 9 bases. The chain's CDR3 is CASSLGQPSEAFF. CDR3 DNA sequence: TGCGCCAGCAGCTTGGGACAGCCATCTGAAGCTTTCTTT.

The CDR3 here is CASSARGTTGELFF. CDR3 nucleotides: TGTGCCAGCAGCGCGAGGGGGACCACCGGGGAGCTGTTTTTT. The V call is TRBV5-5, the J call TRBJ2-2, with D possibly being TRBD1 (6 bases). The CDR3 sequence is 14 residues long. Germline CDR1 and CDR2: SGHKS and YYEKEE (reference sequence). V was trimmed by 4 bases and J by 4 bases, leaving 11 bases between them.

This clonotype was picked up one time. As DNA, the CDR3 is TGCAGCGTTGGGAGGGACGAAGGGGAGGTCGTGAATGGCTACACCTTC. Translated: CSVGRDEGEVVNGYTF. V gene TRBV29-1 combines with J gene TRBJ1-2, with a tentative D call TRBD1 (5 bases). There are 16 residues in the CDR3. V was clipped by 4 bases and J by 6 bases, with 24 bases between them. Germline assignment: CDR1 SQVTM and CDR2 ANQGSEA.

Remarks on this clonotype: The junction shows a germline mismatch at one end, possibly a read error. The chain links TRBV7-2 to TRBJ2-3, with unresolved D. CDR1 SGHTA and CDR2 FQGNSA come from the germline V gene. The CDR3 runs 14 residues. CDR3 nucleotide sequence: TGTGCCAGCAACTTAGAGACTCTCACAGATACGCAGTATTTT. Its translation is CASNLETLTDTQYF.

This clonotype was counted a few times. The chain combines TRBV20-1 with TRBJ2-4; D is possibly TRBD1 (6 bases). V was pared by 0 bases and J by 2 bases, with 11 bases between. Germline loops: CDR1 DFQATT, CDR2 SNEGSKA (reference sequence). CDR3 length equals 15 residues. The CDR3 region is CSARDGDNSKNIQYF. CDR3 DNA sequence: TGCAGTGCTAGAGACGGGGACAACTCCAAAAACATTCAGTACTTC.

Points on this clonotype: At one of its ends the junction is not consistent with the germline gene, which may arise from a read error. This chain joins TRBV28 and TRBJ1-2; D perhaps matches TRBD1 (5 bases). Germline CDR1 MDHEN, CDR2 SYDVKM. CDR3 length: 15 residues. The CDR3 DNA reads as TGTGCCAGCAGCGCGGTCGGGGGGGTTCACTATGGCCACACCTTC. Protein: CASSAVGGVHYGHTF.